This TCR beta chain was identified during a study of blood T cell repertoires in COVID-19. Study details: T cells, B-cell-depleted T cells, or PBMCs supplied cDNA or gDNA.

In the original processing: Amplification of reference gene primers was used by the study to estimate nucleated cell counts. Repertoires were generated with immunoSEQ multiplex PCR, while TCRdb's copy carries only in-frame clones and drops some. That table furnishes V, J and clone size, whereas the DNA furnished D and trimming. The table lists around 16,000 clones, about 87% of them singletons. The CDR3 consists of 15 residues. Germline V CDR1 and CDR2: SGHNT, YYREEE (reference sequence). The V end lost 3 bases, the J end lost 3 bases, and 16 bases lay between the germline ends. This sequence joins TRBV5-4 and TRBJ2-7; TRBD1 is a possible D gene (5 bases). The specimen sequenced was peripheral blood. The source is a human donor in a cohort sampled during active COVID-19. CDR3 amino acids: CASSSRQGSVYEQYF. As DNA, the CDR3 is TGTGCCAGCAGCTCCAGGCAGGGTTCAGTCTACGAGCAGTACTTC.